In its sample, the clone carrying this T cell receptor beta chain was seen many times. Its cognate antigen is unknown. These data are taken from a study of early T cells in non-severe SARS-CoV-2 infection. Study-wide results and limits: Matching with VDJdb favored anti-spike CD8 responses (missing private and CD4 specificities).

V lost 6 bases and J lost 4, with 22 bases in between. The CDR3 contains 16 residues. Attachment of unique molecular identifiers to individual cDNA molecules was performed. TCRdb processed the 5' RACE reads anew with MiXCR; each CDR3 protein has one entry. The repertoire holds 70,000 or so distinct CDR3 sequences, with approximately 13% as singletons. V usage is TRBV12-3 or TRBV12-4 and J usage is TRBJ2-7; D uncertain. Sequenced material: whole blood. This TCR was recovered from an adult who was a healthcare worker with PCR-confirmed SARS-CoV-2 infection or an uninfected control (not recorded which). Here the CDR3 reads CASSRDSFPSLYEQYF. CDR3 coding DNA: TGTGCCAGCAGCCGAGATTCTTTCCCCTCCTTGTACGAGCAGTACTTC.